This paragraph reports one T cell receptor beta chain. V lost 0 bases and J 2 bases, leaving 9 bases between the germline ends. The CDR3 has 14 amino acids. The germline CDR1 and CDR2 sequences are SGDLS and YYNGEE. Original analysis: Amplification with reference gene primers provided the estimates of nucleated cell counts. The data were produced by immunoSEQ multiplex PCR, yet TCRdb's version contains in-frame clones alone and is incomplete. That table supplies the V and J calls and clone size; D and trimming were determined from the DNA. The repertoire holds roughly 140,000 clones, with around 87% as singletons. The sample belongs to a study of blood T cell repertoires in COVID-19. Recruits, aged roughly 18 to 95 years, lived in 20 to 30 US areas. Recovery among Cohort 3 donors was established by two negative PCRs, clearance, or symptom resolution.

The rearrangement links TRBV9 to TRBJ2-7; perhaps TRBD2 as D (5 bases). This receptor was taken from a man in his 60s who had recovered from COVID-19. The sequenced sample consisted of PBMCs or T cells enriched from blood (not recorded which). The CDR3 DNA follows: TGTGCCAGCAGCGTAGGCCTAGCCGCCTACGAGCAGTACTTC. Translated, it gives CASSVGLAAYEQYF.